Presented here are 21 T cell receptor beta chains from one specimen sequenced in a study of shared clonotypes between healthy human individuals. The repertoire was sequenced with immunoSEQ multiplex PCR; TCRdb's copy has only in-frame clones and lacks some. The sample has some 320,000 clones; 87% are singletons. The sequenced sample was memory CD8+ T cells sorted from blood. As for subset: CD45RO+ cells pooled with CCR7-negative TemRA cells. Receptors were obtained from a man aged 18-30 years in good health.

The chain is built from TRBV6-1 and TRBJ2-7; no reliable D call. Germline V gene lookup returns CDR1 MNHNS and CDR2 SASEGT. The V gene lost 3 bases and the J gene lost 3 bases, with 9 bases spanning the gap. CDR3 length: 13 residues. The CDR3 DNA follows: TGTGCCAGCAGTGACCGCCTGGGCTACGAGCAGTACTTC. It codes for CASSDRLGYEQYF.

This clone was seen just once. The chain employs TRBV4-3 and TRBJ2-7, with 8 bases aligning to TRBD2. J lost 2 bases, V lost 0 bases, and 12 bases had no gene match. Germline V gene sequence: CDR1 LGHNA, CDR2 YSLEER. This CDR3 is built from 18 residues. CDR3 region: CASSQDRIGLAGAYEQYF. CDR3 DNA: TGCGCCAGCAGCCAAGATAGAATCGGGCTAGCGGGTGCCTACGAGCAGTACTTC.

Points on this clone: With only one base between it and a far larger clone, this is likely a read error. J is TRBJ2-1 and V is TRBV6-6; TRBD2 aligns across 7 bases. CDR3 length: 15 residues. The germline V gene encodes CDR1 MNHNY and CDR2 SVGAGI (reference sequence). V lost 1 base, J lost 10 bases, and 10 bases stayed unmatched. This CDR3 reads CASSYYGGGRREQFF. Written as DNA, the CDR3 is TGTGCCAGCAGTTACTACGGCGGGGGAAGGAGAGAGCAGTTCTTC.

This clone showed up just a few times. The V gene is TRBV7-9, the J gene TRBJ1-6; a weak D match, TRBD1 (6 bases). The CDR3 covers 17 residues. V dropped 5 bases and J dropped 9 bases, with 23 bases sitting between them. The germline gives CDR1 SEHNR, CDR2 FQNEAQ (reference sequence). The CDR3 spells CASSPQGMAAGASPLHF. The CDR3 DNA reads TGTGCCAGCAGCCCACAGGGTATGGCCGCAGGGGCTTCACCCCTCCACTTT.

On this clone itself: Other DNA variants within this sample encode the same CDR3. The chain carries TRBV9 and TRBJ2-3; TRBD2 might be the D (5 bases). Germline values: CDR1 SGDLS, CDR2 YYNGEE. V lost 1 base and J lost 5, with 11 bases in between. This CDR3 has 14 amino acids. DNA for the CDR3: TGTGCCAGCAGCGTATCCGGGAAGGAAGATACGCAGTATTTT. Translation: CASSVSGKEDTQYF.

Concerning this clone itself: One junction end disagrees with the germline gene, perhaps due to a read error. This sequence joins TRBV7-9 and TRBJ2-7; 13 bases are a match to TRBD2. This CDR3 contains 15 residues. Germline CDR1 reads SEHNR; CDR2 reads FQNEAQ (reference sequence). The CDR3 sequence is CSSSTGLAGVYEQYF. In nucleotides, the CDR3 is TGTTCCAGCAGCACCGGACTAGCGGGAGTCTACGAGCAGTACTTC.

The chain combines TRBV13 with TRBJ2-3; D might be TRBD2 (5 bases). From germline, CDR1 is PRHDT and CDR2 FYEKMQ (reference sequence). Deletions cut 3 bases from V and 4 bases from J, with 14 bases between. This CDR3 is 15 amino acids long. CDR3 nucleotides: TGTGCCAGCAGCTTCGAGGGCCTACGCGCAGATACGCAGTATTTT. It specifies CASSFEGLRADTQYF. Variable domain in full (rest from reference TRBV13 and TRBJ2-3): AAGVIQSPRHLIKEKRETATLKCYPIPRHDTVYWYQQGPGQDPQFLISFYEKMQSDKGSIPDRFSAQQFSDYHSELNMSSLELGDSALYFCASSFEGLRADTQYFGPGTRLTVL.

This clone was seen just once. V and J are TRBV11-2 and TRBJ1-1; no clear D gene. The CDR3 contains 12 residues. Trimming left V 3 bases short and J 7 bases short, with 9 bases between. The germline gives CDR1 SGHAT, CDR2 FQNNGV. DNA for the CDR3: TGTGCCAGCAGCTTTCGCGAAAATGAAGCTTTCTTT. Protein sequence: CASSFRENEAFF.

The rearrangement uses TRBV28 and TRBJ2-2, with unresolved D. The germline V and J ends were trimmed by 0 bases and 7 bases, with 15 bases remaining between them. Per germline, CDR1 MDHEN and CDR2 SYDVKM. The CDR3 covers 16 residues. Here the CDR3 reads CASSLWQTSYGGELFF. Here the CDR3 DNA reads TGTGCCAGCAGTTTATGGCAGACCAGCTACGGCGGGGAGCTGTTTTTT.

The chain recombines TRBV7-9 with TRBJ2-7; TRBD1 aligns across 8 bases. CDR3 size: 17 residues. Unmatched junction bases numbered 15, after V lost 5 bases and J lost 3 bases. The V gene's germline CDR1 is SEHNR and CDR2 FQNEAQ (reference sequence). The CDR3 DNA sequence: TGTGCCAGCAGCCCTCCCAACACCGGGACAGGTTACTACGAGCAGTACTTC. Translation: CASSPPNTGTGYYEQYF.

CDR3 amino acids: CASSFGSASNQPQHF. The DNA for the CDR3 is TGTGCCAGCAGTTTTGGGTCAGCAAGCAATCAGCCCCAGCATTTT. The chain combines TRBV28 with TRBJ1-5; D is unresolved. From germline, CDR1 is MDHEN and CDR2 SYDVKM. V lost 3 bases and J lost 1, with 10 bases in between. There are 15 residues in the CDR3.

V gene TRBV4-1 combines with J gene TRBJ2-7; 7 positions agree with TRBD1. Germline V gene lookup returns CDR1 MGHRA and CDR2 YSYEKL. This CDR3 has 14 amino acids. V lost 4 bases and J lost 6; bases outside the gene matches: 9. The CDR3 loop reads CASSPGQLQGEQYF. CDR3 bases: TGCGCCAGCAGCCCGGGACAGCTTCAGGGCGAGCAGTACTTC.

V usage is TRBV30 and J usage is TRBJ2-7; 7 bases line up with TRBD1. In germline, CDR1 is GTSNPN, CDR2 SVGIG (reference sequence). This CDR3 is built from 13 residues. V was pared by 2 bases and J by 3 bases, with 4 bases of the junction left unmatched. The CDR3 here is CAWSFSGGYEQYF. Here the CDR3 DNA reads TGTGCCTGGAGTTTCTCAGGGGGCTACGAGCAGTACTTC.

CDR3 sequence reads: CASSIGGEYYEQYF. CDR3 nucleotides: TGTGCCAGCAGCATAGGGGGGGAGTACTACGAGCAGTACTTC. The rearrangement links TRBV9 to TRBJ2-7, with a possible D match to TRBD2 (7 bases). CDR1 SGDLS and CDR2 YYNGEE come from the germline V gene. Trimming took off 4 bases at V and 3 bases at J, with 14 bases between the two ends. CDR3 length: 14 amino acids.

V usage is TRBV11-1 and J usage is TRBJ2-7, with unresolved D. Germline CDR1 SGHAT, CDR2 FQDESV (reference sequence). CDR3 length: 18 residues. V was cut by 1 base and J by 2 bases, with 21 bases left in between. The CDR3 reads CASSLGRPSQRPTYEQYF. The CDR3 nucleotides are TGTGCCAGCAGCTTAGGTAGGCCGTCACAGCGACCCACCTACGAGCAGTACTTC.

The CDR3 loop is CSVESDSYEQYF. The CDR3, as DNA: TGCAGCGTGGAAAGTGACAGCTACGAGCAGTACTTC. The chain has TRBV29-1 and TRBJ2-7; perhaps TRBD1 as D (5 bases). There are 12 residues in the CDR3. Germline values: CDR1 SQVTM, CDR2 ANQGSEA. Trimming took 6 bases from V and 3 from J, leaving 12 bases between them.

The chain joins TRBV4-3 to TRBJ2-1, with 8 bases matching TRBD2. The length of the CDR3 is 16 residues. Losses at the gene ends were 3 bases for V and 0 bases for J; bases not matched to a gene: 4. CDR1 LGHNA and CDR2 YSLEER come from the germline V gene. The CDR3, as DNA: TGCGCCAGCAGCCAGGAGCGGGGGAACTCCTACAATGAGCAGTTCTTC. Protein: CASSQERGNSYNEQFF.

The CDR3 here is CASSLEQTSLSAPDTQYF. CDR3 DNA: TGTGCCAGCAGCTTAGAACAGACTAGCCTTTCAGCACCAGATACGCAGTATTTT. The rearrangement links TRBV13 to TRBJ2-3; 7 nucleotides match TRBD2. Germline assignment: CDR1 PRHDT and CDR2 FYEKMQ (reference sequence). This CDR3 contains 18 residues. Trimming took 1 base from V and 4 from J; bases not matched to a gene: 14. The full variable domain, rest sourced from reference TRBV13 and TRBJ2-3, is AAGVIQSPRHLIKEKRETATLKCYPIPRHDTVYWYQQGPGQDPQFLISFYEKMQSDKGSIPDRFSAQQFSDYHSELNMSSLELGDSALYFCASSLEQTSLSAPDTQYFGPGTRLTVL.

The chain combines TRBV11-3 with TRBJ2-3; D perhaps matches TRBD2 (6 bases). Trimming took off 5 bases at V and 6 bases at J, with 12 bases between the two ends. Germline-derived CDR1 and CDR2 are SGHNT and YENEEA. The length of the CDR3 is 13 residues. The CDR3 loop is CASSPTGADTQYF. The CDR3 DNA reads TGTGCCAGCAGCCCCACGGGAGCGGATACGCAGTATTTT.

The CDR3 here is CASSLRGALTQPQHF. DNA of the CDR3: TGTGCCAGCAGTTTACGGGGGGCGCTTACTCAGCCCCAGCATTTT. The chain recombines TRBV27 with TRBJ1-5; possibly TRBD1 for D (6 bases). This CDR3 is built from 15 residues. CDR1 is MNHEY and CDR2 is SMNVEV in the germline V gene (reference sequence). V was clipped by 2 bases and J by 6 bases, with 14 bases between them.

The CDR3 DNA follows: TGTGCCAGCAGCTTATTTGGGACCGCGAACACCGGGGAGCTGTTTTTT. This encodes CASSLFGTANTGELFF. The V and J genes are TRBV7-6 and TRBJ2-2; D may be TRBD1 or TRBD2 (5 bases each). CDR3 length equals 16 residues. Germline-derived CDR1 and CDR2 are SGHVS and FNYEAQ. V lost 2 bases and J 0 bases, leaving 10 bases between the germline ends.